This entry lists 11 T cell receptor beta chains sequenced from one sample in a study of T cell repertoires in cytomegalovirus infection (dated by TCRdb to the late 2010s). According to the study, the label for this sample's treatment or condition signals: in vitro stimulation with specific CMV peptide epitopes to enrich CMV-specific T cells. Antigens for these TCRs are unknown. The sample was run on an Illumina HiSeq 1500. TCRdb passed the public sequencing reads through fastp at Q25 and MiXCR, retaining productive beta sequences. Entries that share a CDR3 protein sequence are merged under the most common genes and DNA. The sample yields around 770,000 distinct CDR3 sequences; 25% to 30% were counted once. Around 13% of the sample is taken by the ten largest. Sequenced here: cultured CD8+ T cells from PBMCs, sampled from culture after CMV antigen stimulation. These receptors were taken from a human donor in good health (CMV status not recorded). Some clones in this sample may be carry-over from other donors' samples.

This clonotype was detected only a few times. The chain is built from TRBV20-1 and TRBJ2-5, with 10 bases lining up with TRBD2. V trimming: 5 bases; J trimming: 0 bases; junction bases outside the gene matches: 15. The CDR3 has 18 residues. Germline values: CDR1 DFQATT, CDR2 SNEGSKA (reference sequence). The CDR3 loop is CSARARARSGGDQETQYF. The CDR3 DNA is TGCAGTGCTCGAGCTCGAGCTAGGAGCGGGGGGGACCAAGAGACCCAGTACTTC.

The rearrangement uses TRBV28 and TRBJ2-3; 7 bases align to TRBD2. V shed 3 bases, J shed 5 bases, and the junction held 8 bases outside the gene matches. This CDR3 contains 15 residues. CDR1 and CDR2 (germline): MDHEN, SYDVKM. CDR3: CASSLIGGTEDTQYF. The CDR3 bases are TGTGCCAGCAGTTTGATCGGGGGGACCGAAGATACGCAGTATTTT.

The chain carries TRBV15 and TRBJ2-5; D unresolved. V lost 3 bases and J lost 7, with 12 bases in between. The CDR3 spans 13 residues. Germline CDR1 reads LNHNV; CDR2 reads YYDKDF (reference sequence). CDR3: CATSSRAPGTQYF. CDR3 DNA sequence: TGTGCCACCAGCAGTAGGGCCCCGGGGACCCAGTACTTC.

This clonotype was observed at least ten times. V and J are TRBV7-2 and TRBJ2-3; D is perhaps TRBD2 (5 bases). The CDR3 sequence is 15 residues long. V was shortened by 7 bases and J by 5 bases, with 19 bases between the two germline ends. The V gene's germline CDR1 is SGHTA and CDR2 FQGNSA. This CDR3 is CASILDSLPGDTQYF. The CDR3 region has the DNA TGTGCCAGCATCTTGGACTCCCTCCCGGGAGATACGCAGTATTTT.

Regarding this clonotype: Without the conserved terminal phenylalanine or tryptophan, this CDR3 likely stems from a read error. The chain combines TRBV7-9 with TRBJ1-1; tentatively, D is TRBD1 (5 bases). This CDR3 has 15 residues. Germline values: CDR1 SEHNR, CDR2 FQNEAQ (reference sequence). Trimming shortened V by 1 base and J by 1 base, and 10 bases separated the two germline ends. The CDR3, as DNA: TGTGCCAGCAGCTTAGATCTGGGGGGGAACACTGAAGCTTTCTTA. This sequence encodes CASSLDLGGNTEAFL.

The chain combines TRBV28 with TRBJ2-5; the D call may be TRBD1 or TRBD2 (5 bases each). CDR3 length equals 17 residues. The V and J ends lost 7 bases and 5 bases respectively, with 26 bases between them. CDR1 and CDR2 (germline): MDHEN, SYDVKM. CDR3 amino acids: CASTPGTVSPGYETQYF. The CDR3 DNA reads as TGTGCCAGCACCCCTGGGACGGTCAGCCCCGGTTATGAGACCCAGTACTTC. The variable domain in full, completed from reference TRBV28 and TRBJ2-5, reads DVKVTQSSRYLVKRTGEKVFLECVQDMDHENMFWYRQDPGLGLRLIYFSYDVKMKEKGDIPEGYSVSREKKERFSLILESASTNQTSMYLCASTPGTVSPGYETQYFGPGTRLLVL.

There are many counts of this clonotype. The J gene is TRBJ1-6, the V gene TRBV7-9; D is ambiguous. Germline lookup yields CDR1 SEHNR and CDR2 FQNEAQ (reference sequence). This CDR3 is 14 amino acids long. With 3 bases removed from V and 4 bases from J, the gap between germline ends came to 7 bases. CDR3: CASSLTAYNSPLHF. CDR3 in DNA: TGTGCCAGCAGCTTGACGGCTTATAATTCACCCCTCCACTTT.

This clonotype was counted a few times. The rearrangement uses TRBV19 and TRBJ1-4; D is ambiguous. This CDR3 has 11 residues. The germline V and J ends were trimmed by 4 bases and 8 bases, with 5 bases remaining between them. Germline V gene lookup returns CDR1 LNHDA and CDR2 SQIVND (reference sequence). The CDR3 sequence is CASSTTEKLFF. The CDR3 coding sequence is TGTGCCAGTAGTACGACGGAAAAACTGTTTTTT.

This clonotype appeared many times. V usage is TRBV7-6 and J usage is TRBJ2-1; 12 positions agree with TRBD2. CDR1 is SGHVS, CDR2 FNYEAQ, per germline. The V segment lost 4 bases and the J segment 6 bases; nucleotides outside the gene matches: 4. The CDR3 runs to 15 residues. The CDR3 here is CASSSLAGGINEQFF. In DNA, the CDR3 is TGTGCCAGCAGCTCACTAGCGGGGGGAATCAATGAGCAGTTCTTC.

This clonotype was counted only a few times. CDR3 nucleotides: TGTGCCAGCAGTGAACGACAGGGGGGTAACACCGGGGAGCTGTTTTTT. Amino acids: CASSERQGGNTGELFF. The gene calls are TRBV6-1 and TRBJ2-2; 9 bases map to TRBD1. The CDR3 length is 16 residues. The ends lost 2 bases at V and 2 bases at J; junction bases unmatched: 3. The V gene's germline CDR1 is MNHNS and CDR2 SASEGT.

This clonotype has at least ten counts. CDR3 DNA: TGTGCCAGCAGCTCCAGAGGGGGGTCCTACAATGAGCAGTTCTTC. This gives the protein CASSSRGGSYNEQFF. The chain has TRBV7-2 and TRBJ2-1; D is tentatively TRBD1 or TRBD2 (6 bases each). Trimming took off 4 bases at V and 1 base at J, with 11 bases between the two ends. This CDR3 contains 15 residues. CDR1 is SGHTA, CDR2 FQGNSA, per germline.